This T cell receptor (beta chain) was captured by sequencing in a study of graft-versus-host responses after intestinal transplantation. Study details: Isolated intestinal, liver-intestinal, or multivisceral transplants had been given to the recipients. Recipients across the board were started on anti-thymocyte globulin induction, then kept on tacrolimus and steroids for around three years. Overall study results and limits: In recipient marrow, GvH clones were found, and some appeared first in ileum or blood.

Germline assignment: CDR1 SGHDT and CDR2 YYEEEE. V gave up 1 base and J gave up 7 bases, with 20 bases separating them. The CDR3 runs to 16 residues. Profiled with immunoSEQ multiplex PCR; TCRdb holds only in-frame clones, not every one. The data contain roughly 120,000 clones, roughly nine tenths of them singletons. With regard to this clone: Its target is unknown.

The TCR was taken from a human donor who received an intestinal transplant. Sample: unstimulated CD4+ T cells sorted from spleen or lymph node cells, taken before intestinal transplant. The chain joins TRBV5-6 to TRBJ2-5; possibly TRBD1 for D (5 bases). The CDR3 reads CASSLPVLRGRGTQYF. Written as DNA, the CDR3 is TGTGCCAGCAGCTTGCCCGTACTGCGCGGAAGGGGGACCCAGTACTTC. The whole variable domain, remainder taken from reference TRBV5-6 and TRBJ2-5, is DAGVTQSPTHLIKTRGQQVTLRCSPKSGHDTVSWYQQALGQGPQFIFQYYEEEERQRGNFPDRFSGHQFPNYSSELNVNALLLGDSALYLCASSLPVLRGRGTQYFGPGTRLLVL.